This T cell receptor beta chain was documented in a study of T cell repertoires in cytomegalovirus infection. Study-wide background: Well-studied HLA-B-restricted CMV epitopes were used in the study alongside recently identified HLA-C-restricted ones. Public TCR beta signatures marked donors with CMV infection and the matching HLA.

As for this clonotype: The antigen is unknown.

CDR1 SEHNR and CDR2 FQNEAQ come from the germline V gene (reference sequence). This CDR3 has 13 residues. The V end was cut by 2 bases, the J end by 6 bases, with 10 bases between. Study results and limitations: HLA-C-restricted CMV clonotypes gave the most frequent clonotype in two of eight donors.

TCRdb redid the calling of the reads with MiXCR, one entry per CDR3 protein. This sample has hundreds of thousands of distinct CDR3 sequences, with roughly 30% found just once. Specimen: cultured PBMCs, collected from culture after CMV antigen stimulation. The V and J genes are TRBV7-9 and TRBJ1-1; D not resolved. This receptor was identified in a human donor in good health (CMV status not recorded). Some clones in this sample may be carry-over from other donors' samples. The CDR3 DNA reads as TGTGCCAGCAGCTTACCGACGATCGCTGAAGCTTTCTTT. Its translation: CASSLPTIAEAFF.